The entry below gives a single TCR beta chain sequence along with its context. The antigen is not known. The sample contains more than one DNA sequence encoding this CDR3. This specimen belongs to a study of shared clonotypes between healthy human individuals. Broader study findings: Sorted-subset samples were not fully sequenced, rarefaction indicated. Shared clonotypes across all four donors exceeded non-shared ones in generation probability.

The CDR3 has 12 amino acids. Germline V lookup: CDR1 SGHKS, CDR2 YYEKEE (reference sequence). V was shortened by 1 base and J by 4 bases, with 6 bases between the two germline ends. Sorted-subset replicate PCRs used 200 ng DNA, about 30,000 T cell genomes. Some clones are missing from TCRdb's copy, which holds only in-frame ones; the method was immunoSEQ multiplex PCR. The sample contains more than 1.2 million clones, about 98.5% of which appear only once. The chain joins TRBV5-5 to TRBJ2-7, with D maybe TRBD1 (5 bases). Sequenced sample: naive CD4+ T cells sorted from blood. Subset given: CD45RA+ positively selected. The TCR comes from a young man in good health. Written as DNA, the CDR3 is TGTGCCAGCAGCTTGAGGGGTTACGAGCAGTACTTC. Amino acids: CASSLRGYEQYF.